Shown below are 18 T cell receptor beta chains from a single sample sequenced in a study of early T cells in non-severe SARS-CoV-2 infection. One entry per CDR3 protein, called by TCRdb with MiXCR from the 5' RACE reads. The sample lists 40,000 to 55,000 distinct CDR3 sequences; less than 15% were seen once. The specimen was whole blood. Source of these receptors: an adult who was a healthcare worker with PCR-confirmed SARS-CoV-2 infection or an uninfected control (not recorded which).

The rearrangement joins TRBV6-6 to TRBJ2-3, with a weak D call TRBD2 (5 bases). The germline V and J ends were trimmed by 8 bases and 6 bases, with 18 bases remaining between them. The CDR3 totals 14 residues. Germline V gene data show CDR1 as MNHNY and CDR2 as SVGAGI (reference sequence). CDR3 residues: CASGESGTTDTQYF. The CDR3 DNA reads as TGTGCCAGCGGGGAAAGCGGTACTACGGATACGCAGTATTTT.

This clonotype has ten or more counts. CDR3 sequence reads: CSVADSFSNQPQHF. The CDR3 bases are TGCAGCGTTGCGGACAGCTTTAGCAATCAGCCCCAGCATTTT. The chain uses TRBV29-1 and TRBJ1-5; D is perhaps TRBD1 (6 bases). The CDR3 contains 14 residues. V shed 4 bases and J shed 0 bases, with 10 bases lying between them. Per germline, CDR1 SQVTM and CDR2 ANQGSEA. Looking up the rest from reference TRBV29-1 and TRBJ1-5 gives the full variable domain: SAVISQKPSRDICQRGTSLTIQCQVDSQVTMMFWYRQQPGQSLTLIATANQGSEATYESGFVIDKFPISRPNLTFSTLTVSNMSPEDSSIYLCSVADSFSNQPQHFGDGTRLSIL.

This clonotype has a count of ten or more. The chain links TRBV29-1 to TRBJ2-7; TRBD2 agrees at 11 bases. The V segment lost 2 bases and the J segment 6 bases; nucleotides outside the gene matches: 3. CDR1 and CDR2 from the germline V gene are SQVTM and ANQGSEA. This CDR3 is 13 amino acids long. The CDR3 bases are TGCAGCGTTGAATATAGCGGGAGGGTCGAGCAGTACTTC. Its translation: CSVEYSGRVEQYF.

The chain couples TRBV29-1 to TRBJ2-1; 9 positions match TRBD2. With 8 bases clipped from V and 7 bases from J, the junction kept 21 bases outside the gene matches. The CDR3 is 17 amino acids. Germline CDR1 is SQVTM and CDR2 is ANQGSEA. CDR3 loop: CSLSGVAGARRLNEQFF. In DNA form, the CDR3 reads TGCAGCCTTTCCGGAGTAGCGGGAGCACGGCGGTTAAATGAGCAGTTCTTC.

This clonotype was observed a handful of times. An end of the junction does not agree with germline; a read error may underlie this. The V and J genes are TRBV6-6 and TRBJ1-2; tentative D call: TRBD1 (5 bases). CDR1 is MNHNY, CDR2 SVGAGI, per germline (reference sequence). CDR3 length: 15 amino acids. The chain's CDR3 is CASRYSGPPVYGYTF. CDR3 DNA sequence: TGTGCCAGCAGGTACTCGGGGCCACCCGTGTATGGCTACACCTTC.

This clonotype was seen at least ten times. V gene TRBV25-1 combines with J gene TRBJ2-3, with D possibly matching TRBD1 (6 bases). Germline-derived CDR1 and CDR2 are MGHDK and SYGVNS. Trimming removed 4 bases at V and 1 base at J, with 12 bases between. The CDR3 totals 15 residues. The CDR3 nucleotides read TGTGCCAGCAGTGTCCCGGGACACCGCACAGATACGCAGTATTTT. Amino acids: CASSVPGHRTDTQYF.

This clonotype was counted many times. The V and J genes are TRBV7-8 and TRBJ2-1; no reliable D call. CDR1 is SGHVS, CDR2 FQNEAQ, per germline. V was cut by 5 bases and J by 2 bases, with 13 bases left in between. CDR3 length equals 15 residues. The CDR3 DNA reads TGTGCCAGCAGCCTTACACGCGGCCCCTACAATGAGCAGTTCTTC. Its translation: CASSLTRGPYNEQFF.

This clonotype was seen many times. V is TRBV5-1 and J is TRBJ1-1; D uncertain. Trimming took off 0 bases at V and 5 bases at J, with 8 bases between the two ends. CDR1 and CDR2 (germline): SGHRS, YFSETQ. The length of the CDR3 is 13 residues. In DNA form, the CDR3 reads TGCGCCAGCAGCTTGGACAGTGCGACTGAAGCTTTCTTT. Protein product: CASSLDSATEAFF.

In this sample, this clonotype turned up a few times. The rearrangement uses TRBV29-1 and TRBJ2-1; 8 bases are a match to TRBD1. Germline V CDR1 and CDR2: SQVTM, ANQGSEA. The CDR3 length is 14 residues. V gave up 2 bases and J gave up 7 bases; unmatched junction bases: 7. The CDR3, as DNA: TGCAGCGTTGAATGGCAGGGGGCAGGTAATGAGCAGTTCTTC. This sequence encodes CSVEWQGAGNEQFF.

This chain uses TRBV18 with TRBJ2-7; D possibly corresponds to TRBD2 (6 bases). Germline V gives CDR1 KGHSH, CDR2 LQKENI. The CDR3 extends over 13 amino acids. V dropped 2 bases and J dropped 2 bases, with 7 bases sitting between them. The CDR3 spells CASSPGLPYEQYF. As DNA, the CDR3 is TGTGCCAGCTCACCAGGACTACCCTACGAGCAGTACTTC.

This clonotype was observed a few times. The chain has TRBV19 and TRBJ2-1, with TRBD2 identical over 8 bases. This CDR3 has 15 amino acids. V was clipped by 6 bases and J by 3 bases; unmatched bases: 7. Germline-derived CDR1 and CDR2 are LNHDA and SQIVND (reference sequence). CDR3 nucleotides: TGTGCCAGTAGAGAGAGCGGGGGAAGCTACAATGAGCAGTTCTTC. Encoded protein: CASRESGGSYNEQFF.

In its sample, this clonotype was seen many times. The CDR3 coding sequence is TGTGCCAGCAGCTTAGCGACAGGCTCAGATACGCAGTATTTT. This encodes CASSLATGSDTQYF. The chain carries TRBV7-2 and TRBJ2-3, with D possibly TRBD1 on 6 matching bases. The germline V gene encodes CDR1 SGHTA and CDR2 FQGNSA. The CDR3 contains 14 residues. The V end lost 0 bases, the J end lost 4 bases, and 8 bases lay between the germline ends.

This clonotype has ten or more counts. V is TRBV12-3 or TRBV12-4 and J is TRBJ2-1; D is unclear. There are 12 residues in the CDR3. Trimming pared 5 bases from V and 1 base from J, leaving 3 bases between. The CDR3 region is CASSRSYNEQFF. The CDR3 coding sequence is TGTGCCAGCAGTCGGTCCTACAATGAGCAGTTCTTC.

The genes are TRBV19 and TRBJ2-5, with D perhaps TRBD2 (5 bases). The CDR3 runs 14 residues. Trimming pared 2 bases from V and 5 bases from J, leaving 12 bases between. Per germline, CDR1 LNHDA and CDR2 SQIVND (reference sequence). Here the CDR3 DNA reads TGTGCCAGTAGTATACCGGGGATTTCGGAGACCCAGTACTTC. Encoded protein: CASSIPGISETQYF.

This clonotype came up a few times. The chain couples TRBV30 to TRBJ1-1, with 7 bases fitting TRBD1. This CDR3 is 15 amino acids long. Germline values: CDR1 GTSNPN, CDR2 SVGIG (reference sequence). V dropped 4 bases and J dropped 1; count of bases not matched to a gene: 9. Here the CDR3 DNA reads TGTGCCTGGAATGCCCCCGGGACAGCGAACACTGAAGCTTTCTTT. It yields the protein CAWNAPGTANTEAFF.

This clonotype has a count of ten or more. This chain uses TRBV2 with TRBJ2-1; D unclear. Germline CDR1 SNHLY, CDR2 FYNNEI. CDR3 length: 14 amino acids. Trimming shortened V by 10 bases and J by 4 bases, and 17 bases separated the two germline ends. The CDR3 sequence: CATRGRPKYNEQFF. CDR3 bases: TGTGCCACCCGAGGCAGACCGAAATACAATGAGCAGTTCTTC.

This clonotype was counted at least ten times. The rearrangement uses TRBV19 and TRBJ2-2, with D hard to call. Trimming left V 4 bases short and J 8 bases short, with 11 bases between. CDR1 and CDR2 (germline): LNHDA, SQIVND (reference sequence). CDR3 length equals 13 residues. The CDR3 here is CASSNPNVGELFF. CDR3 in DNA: TGTGCCAGTAGTAACCCGAACGTGGGGGAGCTGTTTTTT.

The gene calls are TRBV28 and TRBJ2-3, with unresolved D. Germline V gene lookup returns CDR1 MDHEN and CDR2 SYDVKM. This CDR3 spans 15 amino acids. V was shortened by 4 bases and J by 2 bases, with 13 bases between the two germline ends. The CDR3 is CASSSHTEPTDTQYF. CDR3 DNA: TGTGCCAGCAGTTCCCACACGGAACCCACAGATACGCAGTATTTT.